These 30 T cell receptor beta chains originate from one sample sequenced in a study of healthy donors' naive CD4 and CD8 T cells. Starting from approximately 500 ng of total RNA, TCR libraries were made with linear amplification. Via MiXCR, TCRdb re-called the reads, giving one row per CDR3 protein. In the table there are 200,000 or so distinct CDR3 sequences, around 74% of which are singletons. Input material: naive CD4+ and CD8+ T cells sorted from blood, pooled from several donors. The receptors originated from a pool of human donors in good health; the sample pools cells from several healthy donors.

This clonotype was seen a few times. J is TRBJ2-1 and V is TRBV29-1, with D possibly matching TRBD1 (5 bases). Germline CDR1 SQVTM, CDR2 ANQGSEA. Trimming stripped 7 bases from V and 3 bases from J, with 16 bases between. This CDR3 spans 14 amino acids. The CDR3 nucleotides are TGCAGCGACCAATCACAGGCTTACTACAATGAGCAGTTCTTC. Encoded protein: CSDQSQAYYNEQFF.

The chain joins TRBV30 to TRBJ2-1, with 13 bases matching TRBD2. Unmatched junction bases numbered 6, after V lost 2 bases and J lost 8 bases. The CDR3 is 15 residues long. Per the germline V gene, CDR1 is GTSNPN and CDR2 is SVGIG (reference sequence). CDR3 in amino acids: CAWSQTSGRIDEQFF. The CDR3 DNA reads as TGTGCCTGGAGTCAGACTAGCGGGAGGATCGATGAGCAGTTCTTC.

This chain connects TRBV29-1 to TRBJ2-5; 8 bases are a match to TRBD2. This CDR3 is built from 14 residues. Germline CDR1 SQVTM, CDR2 ANQGSEA. Losses at the gene ends were 4 bases for V and 2 bases for J; bases not matched to a gene: 6. For the CDR3, the DNA is TGCAGCGTTGTCTCCGGGAGGGAACAAGAGACCCAGTACTTC. It yields the protein CSVVSGREQETQYF.

The genes are TRBV18 and TRBJ2-5; D remains ambiguous. The CDR3 extends over 13 amino acids. Trimming stripped 6 bases from V and 6 bases from J, with 14 bases between. The germline V gene has CDR1 KGHSH and CDR2 LQKENI. The CDR3 protein is CASSPLPRKTQYF. The CDR3 DNA is TGTGCCAGCTCGCCTCTGCCGCGGAAGACCCAGTACTTC.

V usage is TRBV30 and J usage is TRBJ2-7; maybe TRBD1 (5 bases). The CDR3 contains 13 residues. The V and J ends lost 0 bases and 2 bases respectively, with 8 bases between them. Germline CDR1 GTSNPN, CDR2 SVGIG (reference sequence). The DNA of the CDR3 is TGTGCCTGGAGTGTAGGGGCCCCCTACGAGCAGTACTTC. This codes for CAWSVGAPYEQYF.

This chain links TRBV29-1 with TRBJ2-7; 11 bases fit TRBD2. The germline V gene encodes CDR1 SQVTM and CDR2 ANQGSEA. CDR3 length equals 14 residues. V lost 4 bases, J lost 7 bases, and 9 bases stayed unmatched. The CDR3 here is CSVGFRLAGGEQYF. CDR3 in DNA: TGCAGCGTTGGGTTTAGGCTAGCGGGAGGTGAGCAGTACTTC.

This clonotype was found a few times. The chain employs TRBV7-8 and TRBJ1-5, with unresolved D. This CDR3 is 12 amino acids long. Germline values: CDR1 SGHVS, CDR2 FQNEAQ. V was shortened by 1 base and J by 4 bases, with 2 bases between the two germline ends. CDR3 sequence: CASSLENQPQHF. The CDR3 nucleotides are TGTGCCAGCAGCTTAGAGAATCAGCCCCAGCATTTT.

This clonotype was detected only a few times. The chain links TRBV6-5 to TRBJ2-1; 7 positions agree with TRBD1. The CDR3 is 17 amino acids. Looked up from germline, CDR1 is MNHEY and CDR2 is SVGAGI. V was pared by 5 bases and J by 8 bases, with 18 bases of the junction left unmatched. DNA of the CDR3: TGTGCCAGCAGTAACAGGGGCTCCTATGCTTATGGCGATGAGCAGTTCTTC. It is translated as CASSNRGSYAYGDEQFF.

In its sample, this clonotype was seen a few times. The CDR3 region is CASRDRPYEQYF. CDR3 nucleotides: TGTGCCAGCCGGGACAGGCCCTACGAGCAGTACTTC. This chain links TRBV6-2 or TRBV6-3 with TRBJ2-7, with 8 bases fitting TRBD1. The CDR3 is 12 residues long. Germline V gene sequence: CDR1 MNHEY, CDR2 SVGEGT. V was clipped by 8 bases and J by 2 bases; unmatched bases: 2.

The chain carries TRBV2 and TRBJ2-7; tentative D call: TRBD2 (6 bases). This CDR3 has 12 amino acids. The V end lost 2 bases, the J end lost 4 bases, and 6 bases lay between the germline ends. Germline V gene data show CDR1 as SNHLY and CDR2 as FYNNEI. The CDR3 sequence: CASSEREYEQYF. The CDR3 DNA is TGTGCCAGCAGTGAACGGGAGTACGAGCAGTACTTC.

This clonotype was observed a few times. The rearrangement uses TRBV7-8 and TRBJ2-1; D unresolved. Germline V lookup: CDR1 SGHVS, CDR2 FQNEAQ. The CDR3 runs 13 residues. V was trimmed by 5 bases and J by 0 bases, leaving 5 bases between them. Here the CDR3 DNA reads TGTGCCAGCAGCCCGAGCTCCTACAATGAGCAGTTCTTC. Its protein product is CASSPSSYNEQFF.

This clonotype was seen a single time. The V and J genes are TRBV5-1 and TRBJ2-3; D is possibly TRBD2 (5 bases). This CDR3 region has 14 residues. Trimming took 4 bases from V and 0 from J, leaving 9 bases between them. Germline lookup yields CDR1 SGHRS and CDR2 YFSETQ. CDR3 in amino acids: CASSPGRSTDTQYF. CDR3 DNA sequence: TGCGCCAGCAGCCCGGGAAGGAGCACAGATACGCAGTATTTT.

This clonotype was seen only once. CDR3: CSVDETGVGYEQYF. The CDR3 nucleotides are TGCAGCGTTGACGAGACAGGGGTAGGCTACGAGCAGTACTTC. The V and J genes are TRBV29-1 and TRBJ2-7; 8 nucleotides align to TRBD1. Trimming removed 3 bases from V and 3 bases from J; junction bases left unmatched: 7. This CDR3 comprises 14 residues. Germline V gives CDR1 SQVTM, CDR2 ANQGSEA.

This rearrangement joins TRBV30 to TRBJ2-6; D is uncertain. The ends were cut back, 7 bases at V and 1 base at J, with 8 bases in the middle. CDR3 length: 13 amino acids. The V gene's germline CDR1 is GTSNPN and CDR2 SVGIG (reference sequence). The CDR3, as DNA: TGTGCCTCTATGCGATCTGGGGCCAACGTCCTGACTTTC. Translation: CASMRSGANVLTF.

This chain links TRBV20-1 with TRBJ1-1; D not certain. CDR1 and CDR2 from the germline V gene are DFQATT and SNEGSKA (reference sequence). The CDR3 contains 14 residues. Trimming removed 3 bases at V and 4 bases at J, with 15 bases between. The CDR3 nucleotides read TGCAGTGCTAGTAAAGAGGGAGCGAGCACTGAAGCTTTCTTT. Amino acids: CSASKEGASTEAFF.

The rearrangement links TRBV29-1 to TRBJ2-7; tentatively, D is TRBD2 (5 bases). With 2 bases removed from V and 0 bases from J, the gap between germline ends came to 8 bases. The CDR3 loop spans 13 amino acids. Per germline, CDR1 SQVTM and CDR2 ANQGSEA. The CDR3 DNA follows: TGCAGCGTTGAATGGGAGAGCTCCTACGAGCAGTACTTC. Protein product: CSVEWESSYEQYF.

This clonotype was seen only a few times. V is TRBV5-1 and J is TRBJ1-2; D unclear. V was pared by 2 bases and J by 3 bases, with 11 bases between. The CDR3 contains 14 residues. The germline V gene has CDR1 SGHRS and CDR2 YFSETQ. The CDR3 region is CASSFEGKDYGYTF. The DNA for the CDR3 is TGCGCCAGCAGCTTTGAAGGGAAGGACTATGGCTACACCTTC.

V is TRBV29-1 and J is TRBJ2-7, with TRBD1 matching over 9 bases. The CDR3 consists of 13 residues. After removal of 7 bases from V and 1 base from J, the junction contained 5 bases not matched to a gene. The germline CDR1 and CDR2 sequences are SQVTM and ANQGSEA. This chain's CDR3 is CSARGQGSYEQYF. In DNA form, the CDR3 reads TGCAGCGCCCGAGGACAGGGGTCCTACGAGCAGTACTTC.

The J gene is TRBJ2-7, the V gene TRBV12-5, with a tentative D call TRBD1 (5 bases). Trimming took off 6 bases at V and 6 bases at J, with 9 bases between the two ends. CDR1 and CDR2 from the germline V gene are LGHNT and FRNRAP. There are 11 residues in the CDR3. For the CDR3, the DNA is TGTGCTAGTGGCCCAGGGCGCGAGCAGTACTTC. Translation gives CASGPGREQYF.

The V call is TRBV30, the J call TRBJ2-7, with D perhaps TRBD1 (6 bases). V dropped 0 bases and J dropped 6 bases, with 12 bases sitting between them. CDR1 and CDR2 (germline): GTSNPN, SVGIG (reference sequence). CDR3 size: 13 residues. The CDR3 DNA reads as TGTGCCTGGAGTGTACAACCCAGGGGCGAGCAGTACTTC. Residues: CAWSVQPRGEQYF.

This sequence joins TRBV27 and TRBJ2-3; a weak D match, TRBD2 (5 bases). This CDR3 contains 14 residues. V dropped 5 bases and J dropped 3 bases, with 12 bases sitting between them. CDR1 MNHEY and CDR2 SMNVEV come from the germline V gene (reference sequence). The CDR3 DNA sequence: TGTGCCAGCAGTCCTGGACTCGTTACAGATACGCAGTATTTT. This gives the protein CASSPGLVTDTQYF.

This clonotype was seen a handful of times. The gene calls are TRBV29-1 and TRBJ2-7; D is perhaps TRBD2 (6 bases). V lost 7 bases and J 0 bases, leaving 13 bases between the germline ends. From germline, CDR1 is SQVTM and CDR2 ANQGSEA. CDR3 length equals 13 residues. CDR3 bases: TGCAGCGCCGCCAGGGAGGTCTCCTACGAGCAGTACTTC. Amino acids: CSAAREVSYEQYF.

The table lists this clonotype with a count of one. The chain recombines TRBV20-1 with TRBJ2-3; D tentatively reads TRBD1 or TRBD2 (5 bases each). The germline V gene encodes CDR1 DFQATT and CDR2 SNEGSKA (reference sequence). The CDR3 consists of 15 residues. Trimming left V 5 bases short and J 8 bases short, with 23 bases between. Written as DNA, the CDR3 is TGCAGTGCTCGTCCGGGACGGAAGGCCGGAGGTACGCAGTATTTT. Protein sequence: CSARPGRKAGGTQYF.

V usage is TRBV6-5 and J usage is TRBJ1-3; no definite D call. Trimming shortened V by 5 bases and J by 4 bases, and 18 bases separated the two germline ends. The CDR3 runs to 16 residues. Germline V CDR1 and CDR2: MNHEY, SVGAGI. The CDR3 is CASSQEAVVTGNTIYF. CDR3 DNA sequence: TGTGCCAGCAGTCAGGAGGCAGTGGTTACAGGAAACACCATATATTTT.

This chain joins TRBV6-6 and TRBJ2-7; D is uncertain. CDR1 is MNHNY, CDR2 SVGAGI, per germline (reference sequence). The CDR3 has 18 amino acids. V was pared by 4 bases and J by 2 bases, with 24 bases between. DNA for the CDR3: TGTGCCAGCAGTTCATCGATCGTAGGCCACCTCTCCGCCTACGAGCAGTACTTC. Protein product: CASSSSIVGHLSAYEQYF.

The rearrangement uses TRBV18 and TRBJ1-2, with TRBD1 as a possible D gene (6 bases). Germline CDR1 is KGHSH and CDR2 is LQKENI. V lost 6 bases and J lost 3, with 17 bases in between. The CDR3 is 15 residues long. The CDR3 bases are TGTGCCAGCTCCGATTCGCAGGGGAGGGACTATGGCTACACCTTC. It is translated as CASSDSQGRDYGYTF. Full variable domain (missing parts from reference TRBV18 and TRBJ1-2): NAGVMQNPRHLVRRRGQEARLRCSPMKGHSHVYWYRQLPEEGLKFMVYLQKENIIDESGMPKERFSAEFPKEGPSILRIQQVVRGDSAAYFCASSDSQGRDYGYTFGSGTRLTVV.

The chain links TRBV6-2 or TRBV6-3 to TRBJ1-5; D not certain. Germline loops: CDR1 MNHEY, CDR2 SVGEGT. V gave up 2 bases and J gave up 0 bases, with 8 bases separating them. CDR3 length: 15 amino acids. CDR3 sequence: CASSYGQSSNQPQHF. The CDR3, as DNA: TGTGCCAGCAGTTACGGGCAAAGTAGCAATCAGCCCCAGCATTTT.

With regard to this clonotype: An end of the junction does not agree with germline; a read error may underlie this. The genes are TRBV6-5 and TRBJ2-7, with 13 bases lining up with TRBD2. Germline values: CDR1 MNHEY, CDR2 SVGAGI. This CDR3 is 18 amino acids long. CDR3 region: CAGSTRLAGGHSSYEQYF. DNA of the CDR3: TGTGCCGGCAGCACAAGACTAGCGGGAGGCCACAGCTCCTACGAGCAGTACTTC.

This sequence joins TRBV19 and TRBJ1-1, with TRBD1 as a possible D gene (5 bases). Trimming removed 9 bases at V and 4 bases at J, with 18 bases between. Germline-derived CDR1 and CDR2 are LNHDA and SQIVND (reference sequence). The CDR3 consists of 14 residues. In DNA form, the CDR3 reads TGTGCCAGCCAACCGGTGGGGGATCTCACTGAAGCTTTCTTT. It yields the protein CASQPVGDLTEAFF.

Here the CDR3 DNA reads TGCAGCGCTGTGGGCCTAAACCCTGCACAAACTATGAACACTGAAGCTTTCTTT. Its translation: CSAVGLNPAQTMNTEAFF. The chain has TRBV29-1 and TRBJ1-1; D gene uncertain. Germline CDR1 reads SQVTM; CDR2 reads ANQGSEA. The CDR3 totals 18 residues. The V and J ends lost 7 bases and 0 bases respectively, with 27 bases between them.